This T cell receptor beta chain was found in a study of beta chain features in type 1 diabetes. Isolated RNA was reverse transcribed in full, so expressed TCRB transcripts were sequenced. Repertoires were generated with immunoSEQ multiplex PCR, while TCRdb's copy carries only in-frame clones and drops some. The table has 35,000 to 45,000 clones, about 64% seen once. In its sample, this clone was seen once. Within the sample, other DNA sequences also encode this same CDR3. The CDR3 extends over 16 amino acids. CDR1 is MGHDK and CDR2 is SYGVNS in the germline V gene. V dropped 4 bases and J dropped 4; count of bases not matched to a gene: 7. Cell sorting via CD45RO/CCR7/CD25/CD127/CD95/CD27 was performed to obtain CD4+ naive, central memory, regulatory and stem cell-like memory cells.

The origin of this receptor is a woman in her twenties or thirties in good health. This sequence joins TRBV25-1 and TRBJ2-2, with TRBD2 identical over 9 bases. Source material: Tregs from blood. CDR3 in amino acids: CASSVYSGSGTGELFF. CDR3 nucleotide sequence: TGTGCCAGCAGTGTCTATAGCGGGAGCGGCACCGGGGAGCTGTTTTTT. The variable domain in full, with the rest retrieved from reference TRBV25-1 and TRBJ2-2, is EADIYQTPRYLVIGTGKKITLECSQTMGHDKMYWYQQDPGMELHLIHYSYGVNSTEKGDLSSESTVSRIRTEHFPLTLESARPSHTSQYLCASSVYSGSGTGELFFGEGSRLTVL.